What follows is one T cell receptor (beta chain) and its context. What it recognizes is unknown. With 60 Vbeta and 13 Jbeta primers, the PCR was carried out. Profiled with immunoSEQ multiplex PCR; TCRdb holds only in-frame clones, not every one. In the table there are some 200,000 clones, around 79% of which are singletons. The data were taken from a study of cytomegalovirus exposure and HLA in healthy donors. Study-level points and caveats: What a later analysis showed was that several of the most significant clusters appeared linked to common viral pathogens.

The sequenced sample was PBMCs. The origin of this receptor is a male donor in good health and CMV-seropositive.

The CDR3 bases are TGTGCCAGCAGCAAACAGACAGGGATCAATCAGCCCCAGCATTTT. Translated: CASSKQTGINQPQHF. The chain employs TRBV7-2 and TRBJ1-5; 7 bases map to TRBD1. The CDR3 is 15 residues long. J was trimmed by 3 bases and V by 5 bases; bases with no gene match: 7. Germline CDR1 is SGHTA and CDR2 is FQGNSA.